The 4 T cell receptor beta chains below were found in one sample sequenced in a study of beta chain features in type 1 diabetes. Expressed TCRB transcripts were sequenced because the entire RNA isolate underwent reverse transcription. Assay: immunoSEQ multiplex PCR; the TCRdb copy retains only in-frame clones and omits some. Altogether more than 120,000 clones are present, roughly a tenth being singletons, with the ten largest covering under 1.5%. Material: naive CD4+ T cells from blood. These receptor sequences come from a man between 18 and 35 years old in good health.

V and J are TRBV7-6 and TRBJ1-2; D is possibly TRBD1 (5 bases). The CDR3 length is 15 residues. CDR1 and CDR2 (germline): SGHVS, FNYEAQ. The V end was cut by 5 bases, the J end by 4 bases, with 17 bases between. The CDR3 sequence: CASSPRSSQGYGYTF. The CDR3 DNA reads as TGTGCCAGCAGCCCCCGTTCCAGCCAGGGCTATGGCTACACCTTC.

This clone was detected only a few times. The rearrangement uses TRBV4-1 and TRBJ1-2; TRBD1 agrees at 11 bases. Germline loops: CDR1 MGHRA, CDR2 YSYEKL. The length of the CDR3 is 18 residues. The V and J ends lost 3 bases and 2 bases, in that order; junction bases with no gene match: 11. The CDR3 DNA sequence: TGCGCCAGCAGCCAGCCCCTCCGGGACAGGGGGAGGAACTATGGCTACACCTTC. It codes for CASSQPLRDRGRNYGYTF.

This clone was picked up a small number of times. The genes are TRBV7-2 and TRBJ2-1, with 12 nucleotides matching TRBD2. Per germline, CDR1 SGHTA and CDR2 FQGNSA. The CDR3 consists of 16 residues. With V trimmed by 5 bases and J by 8 bases, 10 bases remained unmatched. CDR3 DNA: TGTGCCAGCAGCCCTCCTAGCGGGGGGGCGGGGTATGAGCAGTTCTTC. Its translation: CASSPPSGGAGYEQFF.

In this sample, this clone turned up a few times. A read error may account for a junction end that differs from germline. This chain links TRBV7-2 with TRBJ2-4; 8 bases line up with TRBD1. The CDR3 totals 17 residues. Germline V gives CDR1 SGHTA, CDR2 FQGNSA. CDR3 nucleotides: TGCGCCAGCAGCCAAGGATGGACAGGGTTAGCCAAAAACATTCAGTACTTC. This codes for CASSQGWTGLAKNIQYF.